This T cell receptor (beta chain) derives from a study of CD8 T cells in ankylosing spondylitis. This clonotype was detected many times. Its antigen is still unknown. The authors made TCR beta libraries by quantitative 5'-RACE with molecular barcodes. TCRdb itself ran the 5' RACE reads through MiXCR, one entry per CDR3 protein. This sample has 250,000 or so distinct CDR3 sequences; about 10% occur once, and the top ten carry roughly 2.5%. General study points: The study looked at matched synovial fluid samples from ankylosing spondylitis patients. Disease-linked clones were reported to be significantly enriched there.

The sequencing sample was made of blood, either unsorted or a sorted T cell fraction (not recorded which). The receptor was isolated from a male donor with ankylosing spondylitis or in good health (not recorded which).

CDR3 loop: CSARGQGVGYGYTF. CDR3 DNA sequence: TGCAGTGCTAGAGGGCAGGGAGTGGGCTATGGCTACACCTTC. V usage is TRBV20-1 and J usage is TRBJ1-2; TRBD1 is a possible D gene (5 bases). The germline V gene has CDR1 DFQATT and CDR2 SNEGSKA (reference sequence). The CDR3 has 14 residues. The germline V and J ends were trimmed by 1 base and 4 bases, with 13 bases remaining between them.